Listed here are 8 T cell receptor beta chains from one sample, sequenced in a study of T cell responses to AZD1222 COVID-19 vaccine. Method: immunoSEQ multiplex PCR; TCRdb's copy keeps in-frame clones and lacks some. This sample carries 170,000 or so clones, 90% of them seen once, and the ten largest clones take approximately 3%. The sequenced sample was peripheral blood, obtained on day 0 of AZD1222 vaccination. These TCRs come from an adult in good health.

The genes are TRBV5-1 and TRBJ2-1; D is perhaps TRBD1 (6 bases). Trimming took 3 bases from V and 0 from J, leaving 10 bases between them. The CDR3 has 15 amino acids. Germline assignment: CDR1 SGHRS and CDR2 YFSETQ. The CDR3 loop reads CASSSGDISYNEQFF. CDR3 DNA: TGCGCCAGCAGCTCTGGGGACATCTCCTACAATGAGCAGTTCTTC.

The chain carries TRBV9 and TRBJ2-7, with 7 positions matching TRBD1. V lost 0 bases, J lost 6 bases, and 3 bases stayed unmatched. The CDR3 covers 13 residues. The germline gives CDR1 SGDLS, CDR2 YYNGEE. The CDR3: CASSVGGGSEQYF. CDR3 DNA: TGTGCCAGCAGCGTAGGAGGGGGCAGCGAGCAGTACTTC.

In this sample, this clone turned up a few times. This chain links TRBV4-3 with TRBJ2-6; maybe TRBD2 (5 bases). Trimming shortened V by 0 bases and J by 0 bases, and 9 bases separated the two germline ends. Per germline, CDR1 LGHNA and CDR2 YSLEER. CDR3 length: 17 residues. CDR3 sequence: CASSQDGESSGANVLTF. The CDR3 nucleotides are TGCGCCAGCAGCCAAGATGGGGAGAGCTCTGGGGCCAACGTCCTGACTTTC.

This chain joins TRBV3-1 (or the pseudogene TRBV3-2) and TRBJ2-5; maybe TRBD1 (6 bases). In germline, CDR1 is LGHDT, CDR2 YNNKEL (reference sequence). Trimming removed 0 bases at V and 1 base at J, with 15 bases between. There are 17 residues in the CDR3. CDR3 region: CASSQDSVRTAQETQYF. The DNA of the CDR3 is TGTGCCAGCAGCCAAGATTCCGTAAGGACAGCCCAAGAGACCCAGTACTTC.

CDR3 DNA sequence: TGTGCCAGCAGCCCTGGAGGGGGGACGGGCCTTTTCAATGAAAAACTGTTTTTT. Encoded protein: CASSPGGGTGLFNEKLFF. The rearrangement joins TRBV5-4 to TRBJ1-4; D is perhaps TRBD1 (6 bases). With 4 bases removed from V and 5 bases from J, the gap between germline ends came to 24 bases. CDR3 size: 18 residues. CDR1 is SGHNT, CDR2 YYREEE, per germline (reference sequence).

V is TRBV6-5 and J is TRBJ2-4, with D perhaps TRBD2 (6 bases). V lost 6 bases and J 6 bases, leaving 18 bases between the germline ends. CDR1 and CDR2 (germline): MNHEY, SVGAGI. This CDR3 spans 15 amino acids. The DNA for the CDR3 is TGTGCCAGCAGCCAGTCGATGGGGGGTGGAAACATTCAGTACTTC. This codes for CASSQSMGGGNIQYF.

The chain links TRBV7-9 to TRBJ2-7, with 7 bases lining up with TRBD2. The CDR3 extends over 17 amino acids. In germline, CDR1 is SEHNR, CDR2 FQNEAQ (reference sequence). The junction had 19 bases not matched to a gene; V was cut back by 6 bases and J by 5 bases. CDR3 DNA sequence: TGTGCCAGCAGGTCCGGACAACCGGAGCGGGGTTCGGACGAGCAGTACTTC. Translating gives CASRSGQPERGSDEQYF.

The chain carries TRBV5-6 and TRBJ1-4; D remains ambiguous. This CDR3 contains 16 residues. V gave up 5 bases and J gave up 5 bases, with 19 bases separating them. Germline V gene sequence: CDR1 SGHDT, CDR2 YYEEEE. For the CDR3, the DNA is TGTGCCAGCAGTCCTCGGTTGGAAATGGGGAATGAAAAACTGTTTTTT. It yields the protein CASSPRLEMGNEKLFF.